This T cell receptor (beta chain) was retrieved from a study of T cells after posttransplantation cyclophosphamide. Study-wide results and limits: Donor CD8+ memory clones often dominated recipient blood repertoires at later times.

Sequencing was performed with immunoSEQ multiplex PCR; in TCRdb, only in-frame clones are kept and a portion is missing. The profile shows 7,000 to 8,000 clones, about four fifths of them singletons. CDR1 and CDR2 (germline): SEHNR, FQNEAQ (reference sequence). Trimming left V 4 bases short and J 8 bases short, with 21 bases between. CDR3 length: 16 residues. Busulfan-fludarabine conditioning, marrow transplant, and cyclophosphamide on days +3 and +4 were administered. As for this clone: Its antigen is unknown.

The chain links TRBV7-9 to TRBJ2-1, with D perhaps TRBD1 (5 bases). The sample was CD4+ T cells sorted from blood, taken about 1,200 days after allogeneic stem cell transplant with posttransplant cyclophosphamide. The clonotype was recovered from a female patient in her 40s who received an allogeneic stem cell transplant from a related donor, was CMV-positive, and had no GVHD. The graft donor may have given rise to some T cells. CDR3 in DNA: TGTGCCAGCAGCTCTTTAACCGGGCCTTGGGGCCATGAGCAGTTCTTC. Residues: CASSSLTGPWGHEQFF.